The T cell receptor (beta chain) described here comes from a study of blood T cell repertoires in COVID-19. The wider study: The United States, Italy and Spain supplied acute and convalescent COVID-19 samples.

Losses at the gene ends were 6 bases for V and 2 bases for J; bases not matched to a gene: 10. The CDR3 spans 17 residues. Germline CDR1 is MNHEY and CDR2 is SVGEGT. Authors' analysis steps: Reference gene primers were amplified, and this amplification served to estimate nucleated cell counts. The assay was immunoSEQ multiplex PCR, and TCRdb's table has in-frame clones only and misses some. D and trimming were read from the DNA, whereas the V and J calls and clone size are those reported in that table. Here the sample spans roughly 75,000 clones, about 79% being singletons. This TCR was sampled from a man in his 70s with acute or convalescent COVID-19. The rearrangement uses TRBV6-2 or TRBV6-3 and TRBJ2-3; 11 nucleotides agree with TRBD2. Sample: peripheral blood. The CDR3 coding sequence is TGTGCCAGCAGCCCGGGACTAGCGGCTACCTCCACAGATACGCAGTATTTT. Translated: CASSPGLAATSTDTQYF.